This section outlines one T cell receptor beta chain sequence together with its context. These data originate in a study of T cell responses to AZD1222 COVID-19 vaccine. Assay: immunoSEQ multiplex PCR; the TCRdb copy retains only in-frame clones and omits some. The profile covers over 110,000 clones, with 80% to 95% appearing a single time and roughly 3.1% taken by the ten largest. The ends were cut back, 0 bases at V and 6 bases at J, with 11 bases in the middle. From germline, CDR1 is SGHRS and CDR2 YFSETQ. The CDR3 runs to 14 residues. This TCR came from an adult in good health. The sample in question was peripheral blood, obtained on day 0 of AZD1222 vaccination. V gene TRBV5-1 combines with J gene TRBJ2-3; D is undetermined. The CDR3 DNA is TGCGCCAGCAGCTTGGAGGGTGGGCAGGATACGCAGTATTTT. It specifies CASSLEGGQDTQYF.